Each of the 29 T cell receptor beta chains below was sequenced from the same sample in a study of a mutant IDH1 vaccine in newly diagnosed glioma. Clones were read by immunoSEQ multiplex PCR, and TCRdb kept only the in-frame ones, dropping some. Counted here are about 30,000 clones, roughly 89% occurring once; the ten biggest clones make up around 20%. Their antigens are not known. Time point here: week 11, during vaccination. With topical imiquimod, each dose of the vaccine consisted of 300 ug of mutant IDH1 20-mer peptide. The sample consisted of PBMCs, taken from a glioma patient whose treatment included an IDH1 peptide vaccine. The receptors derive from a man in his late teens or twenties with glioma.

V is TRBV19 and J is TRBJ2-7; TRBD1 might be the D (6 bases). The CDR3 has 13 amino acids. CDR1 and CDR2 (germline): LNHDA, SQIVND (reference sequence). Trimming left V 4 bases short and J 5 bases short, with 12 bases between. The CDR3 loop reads CASSNRVGNEQYF. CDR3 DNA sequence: TGTGCCAGTAGTAACAGGGTAGGAAACGAGCAGTACTTC.

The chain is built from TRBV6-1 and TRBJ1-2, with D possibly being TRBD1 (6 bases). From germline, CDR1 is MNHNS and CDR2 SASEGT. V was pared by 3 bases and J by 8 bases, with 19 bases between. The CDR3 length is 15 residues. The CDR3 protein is CASSDRRGASEGYTF. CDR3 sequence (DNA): TGTGCCAGCAGTGACCGTCGGGGGGCCAGCGAGGGCTACACCTTC.

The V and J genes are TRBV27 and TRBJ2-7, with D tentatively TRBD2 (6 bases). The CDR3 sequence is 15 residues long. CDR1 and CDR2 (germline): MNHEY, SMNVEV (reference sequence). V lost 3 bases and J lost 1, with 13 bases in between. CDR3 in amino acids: CASSFGRGLSYEQYF. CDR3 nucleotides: TGTGCCAGCAGTTTCGGGCGGGGTCTTTCCTACGAGCAGTACTTC.

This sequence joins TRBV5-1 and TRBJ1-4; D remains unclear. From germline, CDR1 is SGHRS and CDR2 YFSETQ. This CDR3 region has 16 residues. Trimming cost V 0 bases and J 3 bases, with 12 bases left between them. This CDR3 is CASSLAPPGANEKLFF. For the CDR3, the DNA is TGCGCCAGCAGCTTGGCCCCCCCCGGGGCTAATGAAAAACTGTTTTTT.

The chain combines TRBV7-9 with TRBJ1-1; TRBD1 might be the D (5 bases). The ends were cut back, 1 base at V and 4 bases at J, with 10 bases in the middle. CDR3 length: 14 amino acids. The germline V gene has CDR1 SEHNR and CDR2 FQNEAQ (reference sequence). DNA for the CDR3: TGTGCCAGCAGCTTAGAACAGGTCGCCACTGAAGCTTTCTTT. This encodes CASSLEQVATEAFF.

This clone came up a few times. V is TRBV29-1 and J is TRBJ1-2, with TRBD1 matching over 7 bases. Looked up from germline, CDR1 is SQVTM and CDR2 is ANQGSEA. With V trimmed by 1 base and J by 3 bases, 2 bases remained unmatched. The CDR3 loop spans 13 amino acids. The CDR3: CSVEAQGYYGYTF. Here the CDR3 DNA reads TGCAGCGTTGAAGCACAGGGGTACTATGGCTACACCTTC.

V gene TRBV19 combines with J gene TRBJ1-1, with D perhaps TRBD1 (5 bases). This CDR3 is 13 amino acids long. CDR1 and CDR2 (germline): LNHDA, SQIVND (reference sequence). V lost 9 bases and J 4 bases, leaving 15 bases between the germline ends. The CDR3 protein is CASIGGDSTEAFF. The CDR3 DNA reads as TGTGCCAGCATCGGGGGGGATAGCACTGAAGCTTTCTTT.

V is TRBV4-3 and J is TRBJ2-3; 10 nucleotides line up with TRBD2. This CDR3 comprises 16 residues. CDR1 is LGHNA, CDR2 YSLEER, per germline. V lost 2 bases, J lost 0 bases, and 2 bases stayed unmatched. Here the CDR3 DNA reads TGCGCCAGCAGCCAACTAGCGGGAGTAAGCACAGATACGCAGTATTTT. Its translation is CASSQLAGVSTDTQYF.

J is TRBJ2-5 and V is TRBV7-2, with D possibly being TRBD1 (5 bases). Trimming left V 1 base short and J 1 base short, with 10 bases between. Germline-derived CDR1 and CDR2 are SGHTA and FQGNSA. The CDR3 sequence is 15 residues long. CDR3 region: CASSLVVTAQETQYF. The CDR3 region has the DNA TGTGCCAGCAGCTTAGTTGTGACAGCCCAAGAGACCCAGTACTTC.

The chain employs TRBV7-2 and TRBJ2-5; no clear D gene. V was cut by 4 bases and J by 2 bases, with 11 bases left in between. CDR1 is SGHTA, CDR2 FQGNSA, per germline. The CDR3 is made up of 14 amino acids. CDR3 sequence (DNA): TGTGCCAGCAGCTCCCGTCGGTTGCAAGAGACCCAGTACTTC. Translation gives CASSSRRLQETQYF.

The DNA of the CDR3 is TGTGCCAGCAGTTCTAGAACCGGGGAGCTGTTTTTT. It specifies CASSSRTGELFF. The chain carries TRBV6-5 and TRBJ2-2; D unresolved. The CDR3 has 12 amino acids. CDR1 and CDR2 (germline): MNHEY, SVGAGI. Between the trimmed V and J ends, which lost 4 bases and 5 bases, there was a span of 5 bases.

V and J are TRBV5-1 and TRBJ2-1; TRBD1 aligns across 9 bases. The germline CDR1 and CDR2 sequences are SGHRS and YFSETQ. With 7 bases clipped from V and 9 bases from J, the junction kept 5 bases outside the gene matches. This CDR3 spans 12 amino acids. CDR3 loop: CASGQGFGEQFF. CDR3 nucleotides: TGCGCCAGCGGACAGGGGTTTGGTGAGCAGTTCTTC.

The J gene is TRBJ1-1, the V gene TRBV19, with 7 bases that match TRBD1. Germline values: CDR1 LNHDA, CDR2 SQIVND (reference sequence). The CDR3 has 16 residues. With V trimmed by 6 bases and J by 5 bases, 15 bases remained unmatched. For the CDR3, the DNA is TGTGCCAGTAGGCCCCTCACTAGGGGGCGCACAACTGAAGCTTTCTTT. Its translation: CASRPLTRGRTTEAFF.

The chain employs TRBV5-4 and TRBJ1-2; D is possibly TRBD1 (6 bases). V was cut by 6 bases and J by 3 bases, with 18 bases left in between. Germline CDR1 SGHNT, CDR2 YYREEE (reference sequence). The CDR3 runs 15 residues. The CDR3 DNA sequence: TGTGCCAGCATGGGTGACAGGACCCTATACTATGGCTACACCTTC. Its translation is CASMGDRTLYYGYTF. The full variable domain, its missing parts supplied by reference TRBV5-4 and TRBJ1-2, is ETGVTQSPTHLIKTRGQQVTLRCSSQSGHNTVSWYQQALGQGPQFIFQYYREEENGRGNFPPRFSGLQFPNYSSELNVNALELDDSALYLCASMGDRTLYYGYTFGSGTRLTVV.

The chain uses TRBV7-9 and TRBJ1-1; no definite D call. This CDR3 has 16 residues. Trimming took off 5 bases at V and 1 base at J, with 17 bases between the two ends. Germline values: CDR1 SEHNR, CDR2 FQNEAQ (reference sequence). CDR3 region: CASSRRGNGWNTEAFF. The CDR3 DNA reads TGTGCCAGCAGCCGTCGAGGGAACGGGTGGAACACTGAAGCTTTCTTT. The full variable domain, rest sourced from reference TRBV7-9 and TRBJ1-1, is DTGVSQNPRHKITKRGQNVTFRCDPISEHNRLYWYRQTLGQGPEFLTYFQNEAQLEKSRLLSDRFSAERPKGSFSTLEIQRTEQGDSAMYLCASSRRGNGWNTEAFFGQGTRLTVV.

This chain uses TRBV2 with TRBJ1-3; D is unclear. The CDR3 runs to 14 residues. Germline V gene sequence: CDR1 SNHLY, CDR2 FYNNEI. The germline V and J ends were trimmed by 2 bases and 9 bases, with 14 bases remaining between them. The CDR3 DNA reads TGTGCCAGCAGTGAACAGGCAAAGGAGATCACCATATATTTT. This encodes CASSEQAKEITIYF. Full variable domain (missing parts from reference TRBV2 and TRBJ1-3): EPEVTQTPSHQVTQMGQEVILRCVPISNHLYFYWYRQILGQKVEFLVSFYNNEISEKSEIFDDQFSVERPDGSNFTLKIRSTKLEDSAMYFCASSEQAKEITIYFGEGSWLTVV.

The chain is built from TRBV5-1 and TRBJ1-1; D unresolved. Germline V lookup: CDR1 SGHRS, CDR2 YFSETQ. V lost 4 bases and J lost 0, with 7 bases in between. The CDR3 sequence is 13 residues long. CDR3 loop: CASSHQLNTEAFF. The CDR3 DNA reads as TGCGCCAGCAGCCACCAACTGAACACTGAAGCTTTCTTT.

This CDR3 reads CASSTPKVASSYNEQFF. CDR3 DNA sequence: TGTGCCAGCAGCACCCCGAAGGTCGCGAGCTCCTACAATGAGCAGTTCTTC. J is TRBJ2-1 and V is TRBV5-4; no clear D gene. There are 17 residues in the CDR3. Germline-derived CDR1 and CDR2 are SGHNT and YYREEE (reference sequence). V lost 4 bases to trimming and J lost 0 bases, with 17 bases between them.

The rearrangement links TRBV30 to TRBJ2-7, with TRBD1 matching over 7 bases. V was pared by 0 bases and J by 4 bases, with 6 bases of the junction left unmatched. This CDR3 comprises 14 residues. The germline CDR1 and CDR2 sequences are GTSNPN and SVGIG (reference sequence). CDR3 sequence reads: CAWSVPGQSYEQYF. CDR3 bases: TGTGCCTGGAGTGTTCCGGGACAGAGTTACGAGCAGTACTTC.

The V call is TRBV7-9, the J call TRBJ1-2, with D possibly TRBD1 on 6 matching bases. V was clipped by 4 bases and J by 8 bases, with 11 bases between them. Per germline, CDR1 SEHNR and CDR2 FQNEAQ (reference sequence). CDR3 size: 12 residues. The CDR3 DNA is TGTGCCAGCAGCTATTCGGACAGCGGCTACACCTTC. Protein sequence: CASSYSDSGYTF.

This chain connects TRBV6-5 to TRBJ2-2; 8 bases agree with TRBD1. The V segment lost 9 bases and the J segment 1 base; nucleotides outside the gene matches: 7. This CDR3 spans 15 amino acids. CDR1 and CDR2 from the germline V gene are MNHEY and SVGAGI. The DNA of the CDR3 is TGTGCCAGTAAACCCGGGACAGGGAACACCGGGGAGCTGTTTTTT. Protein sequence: CASKPGTGNTGELFF.

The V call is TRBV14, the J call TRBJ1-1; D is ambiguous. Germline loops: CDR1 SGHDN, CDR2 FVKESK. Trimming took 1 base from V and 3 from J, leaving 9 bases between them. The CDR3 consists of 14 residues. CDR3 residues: CASSQVRWDTEAFF. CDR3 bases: TGTGCCAGCAGCCAAGTTAGGTGGGACACTGAAGCTTTCTTT.

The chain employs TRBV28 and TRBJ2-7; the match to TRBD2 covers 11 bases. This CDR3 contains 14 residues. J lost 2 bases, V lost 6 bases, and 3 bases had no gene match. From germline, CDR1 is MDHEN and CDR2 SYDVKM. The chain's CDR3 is CASSLAGGTYEQYF. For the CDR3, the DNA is TGTGCCAGCAGCCTAGCGGGAGGCACCTACGAGCAGTACTTC.

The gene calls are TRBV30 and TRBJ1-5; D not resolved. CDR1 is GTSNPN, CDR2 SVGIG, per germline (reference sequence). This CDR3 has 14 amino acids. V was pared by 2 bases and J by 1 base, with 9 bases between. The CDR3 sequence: CAWSYSRSNQPQHF. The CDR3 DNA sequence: TGTGCCTGGAGTTATAGCAGGAGCAATCAGCCCCAGCATTTT.

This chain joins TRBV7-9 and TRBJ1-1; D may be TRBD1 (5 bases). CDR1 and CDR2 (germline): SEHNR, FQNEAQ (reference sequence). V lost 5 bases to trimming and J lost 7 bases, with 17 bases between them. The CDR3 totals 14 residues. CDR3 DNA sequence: TGTGCCAGCAGCCCCGTAGGGGCTGGGGATGAAGCTTTCTTT. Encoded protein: CASSPVGAGDEAFF.

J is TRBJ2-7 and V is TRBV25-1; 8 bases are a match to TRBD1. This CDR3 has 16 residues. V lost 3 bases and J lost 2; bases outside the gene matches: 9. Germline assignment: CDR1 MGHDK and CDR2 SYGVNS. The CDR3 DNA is TGTGCCAGCAGTGACCAGGACAGGGTCCTCACCTACGAGCAGTACTTC. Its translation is CASSDQDRVLTYEQYF.

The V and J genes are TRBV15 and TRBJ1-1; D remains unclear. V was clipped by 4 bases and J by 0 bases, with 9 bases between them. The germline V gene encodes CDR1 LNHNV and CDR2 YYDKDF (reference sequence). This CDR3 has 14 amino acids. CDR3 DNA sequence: TGTGCCACCAGCAAGGCCAGCATGAACACTGAAGCTTTCTTT. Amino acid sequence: CATSKASMNTEAFF.

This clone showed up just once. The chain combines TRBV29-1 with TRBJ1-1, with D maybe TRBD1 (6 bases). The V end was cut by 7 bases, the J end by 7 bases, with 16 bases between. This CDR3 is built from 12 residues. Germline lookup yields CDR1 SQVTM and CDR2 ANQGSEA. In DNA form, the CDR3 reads TGCAGCGCCGGGGGACAACACTATGAAGCTTTCTTT. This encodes CSAGGQHYEAFF.

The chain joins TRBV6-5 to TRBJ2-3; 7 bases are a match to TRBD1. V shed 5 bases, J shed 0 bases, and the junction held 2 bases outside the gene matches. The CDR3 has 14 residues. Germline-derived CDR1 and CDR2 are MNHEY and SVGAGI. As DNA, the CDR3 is TGTGCCAGCAGTAAGACAGGGAGCACAGATACGCAGTATTTT. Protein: CASSKTGSTDTQYF.